This T cell receptor (beta chain) is from a study of glioma-infiltrating T cells. Findings of the study overall: CDR3 overlap between tissue and blood was very small. Non-neoplastic patients had below-expected tissue-blood divergence, while all gliomas exceeded expectation.

In its sample, this clonotype was seen many times. The antigen remains unidentified. Amplification of TCR alpha and beta CDR3 regions from RNA used iRepertoire nested multiplex PCR. TCRdb passed the multiplex PCR reads through MiXCR, listing each CDR3 protein once. The repertoire holds about 89,000 distinct CDR3 sequences, with about 23% as singletons. This CDR3 is 14 amino acids long. Trimming stripped 1 base from V and 2 bases from J, with 10 bases between. CDR1 is SQVTM and CDR2 is ANQGSEA in the germline V gene. Sequenced material: glioma tissue, nonneoplastic brain tissue, or PBMCs (not recorded which). The chain recombines TRBV29-1 with TRBJ2-3; D perhaps matches TRBD1 (6 bases). This sequence was found in a human donor with low-grade glioma or glioblastoma, undergoing nonglioma brain surgery, or in good health (not recorded which). CDR3 bases: TGCAGCGTTGAAGGTCAGGGGTACACAGATACGCAGTATTTT. Amino acids: CSVEGQGYTDTQYF.